This TCR beta chain was retrieved from a study of blood T cell repertoires in COVID-19. At the level of the study: The samples span acute and convalescent COVID-19 from the United States, Italy and Spain.

In the original analysis: Reference gene primer amplification gave nucleated cell count estimates. The assay was immunoSEQ multiplex PCR, and TCRdb's table has in-frame clones only and misses some. That table supplies the V and J calls and clone size; D and trimming were determined from the DNA. The sample lists about 220,000 clones; approximately 78% were seen once. This CDR3 spans 18 amino acids. V lost 3 bases and J lost 4, with 22 bases in between. Germline values: CDR1 LNHDA, CDR2 SQIVND (reference sequence). Those enrolled in Seattle joined during active infection and were followed longitudinally afterward.

This sequence joins TRBV19 and TRBJ2-1, with D tentatively TRBD2 (5 bases). The source of this sequence is a woman of 80 years or more with COVID-19, enrolled during active disease. The sequenced sample consisted of peripheral blood. This CDR3 is CASSIKSRAYTGYNEQFF. CDR3 DNA: TGTGCCAGTAGTATCAAGTCAAGAGCCTATACGGGGTACAATGAGCAGTTCTTC.